This entry lists 9 T cell receptor beta chains sequenced from one sample in a study of OX40 agonist ivuxolimab in advanced cancers. Data came from immunoSEQ multiplex PCR; TCRdb stores just in-frame clones and leaves some out. Of tens of thousands of clones listed, around four fifths were seen once; the top ten hold 3.9%. Material: CD4+ or CD8+ T cells sorted from blood, obtained in a trial of the OX40 agonist ivuxolimab. These receptors all stem from an adult with an advanced solid tumor such as melanoma, head and neck, liver or kidney cancer.

This chain joins TRBV2 and TRBJ2-5, with D unresolved. The V gene's germline CDR1 is SNHLY and CDR2 FYNNEI. Trimming shortened V by 4 bases and J by 3 bases, and 9 bases separated the two germline ends. This CDR3 spans 13 amino acids. DNA of the CDR3: TGTGCCAGCAGTGGGCCAGCTAAAGAGACCCAGTACTTC. It encodes CASSGPAKETQYF.

J is TRBJ2-5 and V is TRBV18; D is unresolved. CDR3 length: 14 amino acids. Germline CDR1 reads KGHSH; CDR2 reads LQKENI. V gave up 0 bases and J gave up 2 bases, with 7 bases separating them. The CDR3 region is CASSPPSSQETQYF. The CDR3, as DNA: TGTGCCAGCTCACCACCTTCCAGTCAAGAGACCCAGTACTTC.

The chain combines TRBV5-4 with TRBJ2-3; no reliable D call. With 3 bases removed from V and 1 base from J, the gap between germline ends came to 6 bases. Germline loops: CDR1 SGHNT, CDR2 YYREEE (reference sequence). The length of the CDR3 is 13 residues. The CDR3 region has the DNA TGTGCCAGCAGCTCTCGGGGCACAGATACGCAGTATTTT. This encodes CASSSRGTDTQYF. The full variable domain, its missing parts supplied by reference TRBV5-4 and TRBJ2-3, is ETGVTQSPTHLIKTRGQQVTLRCSSQSGHNTVSWYQQALGQGPQFIFQYYREEENGRGNFPPRFSGLQFPNYSSELNVNALELDDSALYLCASSSRGTDTQYFGPGTRLTVL.

The genes are TRBV6-5 and TRBJ1-4; D gene unclear. V was shortened by 10 bases and J by 8 bases, with 8 bases between the two germline ends. CDR3 length: 10 residues. Germline CDR1 reads MNHEY; CDR2 reads SVGAGI. The CDR3 nucleotides are TGTGCCACCAGCGGCGAAAAACTGTTTTTT. Its translation is CATSGEKLFF.

J is TRBJ2-1 and V is TRBV18; 15 nucleotides line up with TRBD2. Germline CDR1 KGHSH, CDR2 LQKENI. The CDR3 consists of 16 residues. The junction had 5 bases not matched to a gene; V was cut back by 5 bases and J by 6 bases. CDR3 amino acids: CASSTGLAGGTNEQFF. In DNA, the CDR3 is TGTGCCAGCTCAACGGGACTAGCGGGGGGAACCAATGAGCAGTTCTTC.

This clone was counted only a few times. This sequence joins TRBV10-3 and TRBJ1-1; D perhaps matches TRBD1 (5 bases). Germline assignment: CDR1 ENHRY and CDR2 SYGVKD. V lost 6 bases and J 6 bases, leaving 11 bases between the germline ends. This CDR3 is 12 amino acids long. This CDR3 is CAISTGSAEAFF. CDR3 DNA: TGTGCCATCAGCACAGGTTCGGCTGAAGCTTTCTTT.

This chain links TRBV6-5 with TRBJ2-1, with D possibly called TRBD1 or TRBD2 (5 bases each). Germline V gives CDR1 MNHEY, CDR2 SVGAGI. V gave up 6 bases and J gave up 5 bases, with 17 bases separating them. The CDR3 has 15 residues. CDR3 bases: TGTGCCAGCAGCCTCGGGACCACCTTCCACAATGAGCAGTTCTTC. Its protein is CASSLGTTFHNEQFF.

The chain carries TRBV7-9 and TRBJ2-7; TRBD1 aligns across 7 bases. CDR1 and CDR2 (germline): SEHNR, FQNEAQ (reference sequence). The CDR3 is made up of 15 amino acids. The ends lost 5 bases at V and 4 bases at J; junction bases unmatched: 11. The CDR3 sequence: CASSTYRDSRYEQYF. CDR3 nucleotides: TGTGCCAGCAGCACCTACCGGGACAGTAGGTACGAGCAGTACTTC.

This clone was observed once. This chain uses TRBV19 with TRBJ2-2, with 8 bases aligning to TRBD2. J was trimmed by 4 bases and V by 5 bases; bases with no gene match: 0. Germline V CDR1 and CDR2: LNHDA, SQIVND (reference sequence). CDR3 length: 13 residues. CDR3 DNA: TGTGCCAGTAGTCGGGGGGGCACCGGGGAGCTGTTTTTT. It translates to CASSRGGTGELFF.